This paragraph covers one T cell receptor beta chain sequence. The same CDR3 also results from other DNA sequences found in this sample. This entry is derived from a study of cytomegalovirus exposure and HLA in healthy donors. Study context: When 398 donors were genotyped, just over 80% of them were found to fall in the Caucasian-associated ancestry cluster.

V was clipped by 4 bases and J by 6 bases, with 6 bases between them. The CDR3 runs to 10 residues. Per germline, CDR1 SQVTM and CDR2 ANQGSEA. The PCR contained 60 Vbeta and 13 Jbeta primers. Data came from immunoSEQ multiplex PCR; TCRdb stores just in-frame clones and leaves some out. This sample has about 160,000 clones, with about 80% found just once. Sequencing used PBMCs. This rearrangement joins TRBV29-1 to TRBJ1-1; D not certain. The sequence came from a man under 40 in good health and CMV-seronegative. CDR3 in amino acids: CSVVGAEAFF. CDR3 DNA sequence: TGCAGCGTTGTGGGCGCTGAAGCTTTCTTT.